The rows below give T cell receptor beta chains drawn from one sample of a study of cytomegalovirus exposure and HLA in healthy donors. Data came from immunoSEQ multiplex PCR; TCRdb stores just in-frame clones and leaves some out. The table includes about 150,000 clones, roughly 80% detected once. Sequencing was carried out using PBMCs. Receptor source: a human donor in good health. Each CDR3 is given with its conserved first and last residue. D genes are given only for firm matches. Clone size is not always given. Where it is, it says once, few, many or a class for expanded clones.

abundance	v_gene	j_gene	d_gene	CDR3nt	CDR3aa
.	TRBV30	TRBJ2-3	TRBD2	TGTGCCCGGGGACTAGGAACAGATACGCAGTATTTT	CARGLGTDTQYF
.	TRBV27	TRBJ1-1	.	TGTGCCAGCAGTTTGGGTAGGGGCACTGAAGCTTTCTTT	CASSLGRGTEAFF
few	TRBV27	TRBJ1-2	TRBD1	TGTGCCAGCAGTCCCGCGACAGGGAAGTATGGCTACACCTTC	CASSPATGKYGYTF
.	TRBV30	TRBJ2-7	TRBD1	TGTGCCTGGAGCCCTCCGACAGGGGAGAGCCACGAGCAGTACTTC	CAWSPPTGESHEQYF
.	TRBV2	TRBJ2-3	TRBD2	TGTGCCAGCAGACTAGCGGGGGGTTTCGCAGATACGCAGTATTTT	CASRLAGGFADTQYF
.	TRBV7-9	TRBJ2-3	TRBD1	TGTGCCAGCAGCTCACGGACAGGGGAAGTCACAGATACGCAGTATTTT	CASSSRTGEVTDTQYF
.	TRBV25-1	TRBJ2-5	TRBD2	TGTGCCAGCAGTCCGCTAGCGGCCTCCGCCTACATAGACTTC	CASSPLAASAYIDF
.	TRBV19	TRBJ1-1	.	TGTGCCAGTAGCTCTGGGCAGGCGAACACAATGAACACTGAAGCTTTCTTT	CASSSGQANTMNTEAFF
.	TRBV6-5	TRBJ2-1	TRBD2	TGTGCCAGCAGTCTACTAGGGGAGGGACGTGAGCAGTTCTTC	CASSLLGEGREQFF
few	TRBV29-1	TRBJ2-7	.	TGCAGCGTTGAAGTGCGGCCCTACGAGCAGTACTTC	CSVEVRPYEQYF
few	TRBV27	TRBJ1-1	.	TGTGCCAGCAGTTTACAACAGGGCACTGAAGCTTTCTTT	CASSLQQGTEAFF
.	TRBV2	TRBJ2-7	TRBD2	TGTGCCAGCAACGACCGGGGGGGCCTTGCCGAGCAGTACTTC	CASNDRGGLAEQYF
.	TRBV19	TRBJ2-5	TRBD2	TGTGCCAGTAAGGCTAGCGGGAACGGAGAGACCCAGTACTTC	CASKASGNGETQYF
.	TRBV7-6	TRBJ2-7	TRBD1	TGTGCCAGCAGCTTAGCGGGACAGGGGGCCTACGAGCAGTACTTC	CASSLAGQGAYEQYF
.	TRBV5-8	TRBJ1-1	.	TGTGCCAGCAGCTTGGTTGCGGGGGATACTGAAGCTTTCTTT	CASSLVAGDTEAFF
.	TRBV4-1	TRBJ2-7	TRBD1	TGCGCCAGCAGCCAAGACAGGGGGTTCTACGAGCAGTACTTC	CASSQDRGFYEQYF
.	TRBV13	TRBJ2-3	.	TGTGCCAGCAGCTTGAGCCACGGGGAGAGCACAGATACGCAGTATTTT	CASSLSHGESTDTQYF
.	TRBV18	TRBJ2-1	TRBD2	TGTGCCAGCGGGACTAGCGGATACAATGAGCAGTTCTTC	CASGTSGYNEQFF
.	TRBV14	TRBJ1-1	.	TGTGCCAGCAGCCAAGAGGGAGGTTATAACACTGAAGCTTTCTTT	CASSQEGGYNTEAFF
.	TRBV18	TRBJ1-1	.	TGTGCCAGCTCACGAACGGACATTATGAACACTGAAGCTTTCTTT	CASSRTDIMNTEAFF
.	TRBV6-1	TRBJ1-6	.	TGTGCCAGCGGTTCAAGGGGTGGAAATTCACCCCTCCACTTT	CASGSRGGNSPLHF
few	TRBV19	TRBJ1-3	.	TGTGCCAGTAAAGACAGGAACTCCGGAAACACCATATATTTT	CASKDRNSGNTIYF
once	TRBV20-1	TRBJ1-1	.	TGCAGTGCCCCACAGGGAGCTGAAGCTTTCTTT	CSAPQGAEAFF
few	TRBV6-1	TRBJ2-7	TRBD2	TGTGCCAGCACGATAGGACTAGCGGCTCTCTACGAGCAGTACTTC	CASTIGLAALYEQYF
.	TRBV5-4	TRBJ1-3	.	TGTGCCAGCAGCTCCCCCGCGGGGGAAGGAAACACCATATATTTT	CASSSPAGEGNTIYF
.	TRBV9	TRBJ1-1	.	TGTGCCAGCAGCCCTCGGGGGGGCGGAGCCACTGAAGCTTTCTTT	CASSPRGGGATEAFF
.	TRBV19	TRBJ2-3	.	TGTGCCAGTACGCAGGGTCTCAGCACAGATACGCAGTATTTT	CASTQGLSTDTQYF
.	TRBV6-5	TRBJ2-7	.	TGTGCCAGCAGTTATAAAGGAGGGTGGTACGAGCAGTACTTC	CASSYKGGWYEQYF
.	TRBV5-6	TRBJ1-4	.	TGTGCCAGCAGCTTGGCTTGGGGTGAGGGAAGTGAAAAACTGTTTTTT	CASSLAWGEGSEKLFF
once	TRBV29-1	TRBJ1-5	TRBD1	TGCAGCGTTCGAACAGGGGGCGACCAGCCCCAGCATTTT	CSVRTGGDQPQHF
.	TRBV5-1	TRBJ2-2	TRBD2	TGCGCCAGCAGCGGATCCCTAGCGGGGGGCCGCACCGGGGAGCTGTTTTTT	CASSGSLAGGRTGELFF
.	TRBV18	TRBJ2-1	.	TGTGCCAGCTCACCGTCCATCAATGAGCAGTTCTTC	CASSPSINEQFF
.	TRBV25-1	TRBJ1-4	.	TGTGCCAGCAGTGAGGAGGGCAGAGTCGATGAAAAACTGTTTTTT	CASSEEGRVDEKLFF
.	TRBV2	TRBJ1-3	.	TGTGCCAGCAGTGCCACAAGTTGGACAGCCACTGGAAACACCATATATTTT	CASSATSWTATGNTIYF
.	TRBV18	TRBJ2-1	TRBD2	TGTGCCAGCTCAACTGGGACTAGTCGGAATGAGCAGTTCTTC	CASSTGTSRNEQFF
.	TRBV30	TRBJ1-5	.	TGTGCCTGGAGTGTCTGGCAGGGCAATCAGCCCCAGCATTTT	CAWSVWQGNQPQHF
few	TRBV6-6	TRBJ1-2	.	TGTGCCAGCAGTTACCTGACCGGAGGAGGAAACTATGGCTACACCTTC	CASSYLTGGGNYGYTF
.	TRBV7-2	TRBJ2-1	TRBD1	TGTGCCAGCAGCTCCCTAGGGGGCGCGGCTGACAATGAGCAGTTCTTC	CASSSLGGAADNEQFF
.	TRBV27	TRBJ2-3	TRBD2	TGTGCCAGCAGTCCGCCAACATCTCTAGCGGTTAGCACAGATACGCAGTATTTT	CASSPPTSLAVSTDTQYF
.	TRBV7-3	TRBJ2-3	.	TGTGCCAGCAGCTTATTGGGACAAACGCAGTATTTT	CASSLLGQTQYF
.	TRBV7-9	TRBJ2-7	.	TGTGCCAGCAGCTTAGATTCAGGGCTCCTGGAGCAGTACTTC	CASSLDSGLLEQYF
.	TRBV5-1	TRBJ2-3	.	TGCGCCAGCAGCACGAAGAGCAACACAGATACGCAGTATTTT	CASSTKSNTDTQYF
.	TRBV7-9	TRBJ2-1	TRBD2	TGTGCCAGCAGCTTACGGGCGAGCGGGGCCGCTAGCTCCTACAATGAGCAGTTCTTC	CASSLRASGAASSYNEQFF
.	TRBV11-2	TRBJ2-7	.	TGTGCCAGCAGCCCCTACAGCTCCTACGAGCAGTACTTC	CASSPYSSYEQYF
.	TRBV30	TRBJ2-3	TRBD2	TGTGCCTGGAGTGGAACCACTAGCGGGGGGGCTAGCACAGATACGCAGTATTTT	CAWSGTTSGGASTDTQYF
few	TRBV5-5	TRBJ1-1	.	TGTGCCAGCAGAACTTACAGGGATCACACTGAAGCTTTCTTT	CASRTYRDHTEAFF
few	TRBV19	TRBJ1-2	.	TGTGCCAGTAGTAACAGGGTCTATGGCTACACCTTC	CASSNRVYGYTF
once	TRBV6-5	TRBJ1-4	.	TGTGCCAGCAGTTACAGACACGACAGTTTCGAAAAACTGTTTTTT	CASSYRHDSFEKLFF
.	TRBV6-1	TRBJ2-1	TRBD1	TGTGCCAGCACCGAATTGACAGGGAGTTCACATGAGCAGTTCTTC	CASTELTGSSHEQFF
few	TRBV7-6	TRBJ2-7	TRBD2	TGTGCCAGCAGCTTAGCAACTAGCGGGAGCCAAGGCGAGCAGTACTTC	CASSLATSGSQGEQYF
.	TRBV27	TRBJ2-1	TRBD2	TGTGCCAGCAGTTCCAGCGGGAGCTCCTACAATGAGCAGTTCTTC	CASSSSGSSYNEQFF
.	TRBV7-6	TRBJ2-7	.	TGTGCCAGCAGCTACCGACAGGATTCAGGCGAGCAGTACTTC	CASSYRQDSGEQYF
once	TRBV5-1	TRBJ2-1	TRBD2	TGCGCCAGCAGCTCGGGACTAGCGGGAGGAGGCTCCTACAATGAGCAGTTCTTC	CASSSGLAGGGSYNEQFF
.	TRBV7-9	TRBJ2-7	TRBD1	TGTGCCAGCAGCCCGGGACAGGGGGCCTACTACGAGCAGTACTTC	CASSPGQGAYYEQYF